The 11 T cell receptor beta chains in this list originate from one sample, sequenced in a study of cytomegalovirus exposure and HLA in healthy donors. PCR amplification relied on 60 Vbeta primers (plus 13 Jbeta primers). The data were produced by immunoSEQ multiplex PCR, yet TCRdb's version contains in-frame clones alone and is incomplete. The sample lists 200,000 or so clones, 82% occurring once. Sample: PBMCs. The receptors were gathered from a boy between 2 and 10 years old in good health and CMV-seronegative.

The chain couples TRBV27 to TRBJ1-2; 8 nucleotides line up with TRBD1. The V and J ends lost 8 bases and 8 bases, in that order; junction bases with no gene match: 19. Germline values: CDR1 MNHEY, CDR2 SMNVEV (reference sequence). The CDR3 is 16 residues long. This CDR3 is CASLGLSGGVRWGYTF. CDR3 sequence (DNA): TGTGCCAGCTTAGGACTGTCAGGGGGCGTACGGTGGGGCTACACCTTC.

This clone occurred a few times. The chain links TRBV5-4 to TRBJ2-2, with 8 bases aligning to TRBD2. V gave up 2 bases and J gave up 5 bases; unmatched junction bases: 14. The CDR3 length is 18 residues. CDR1 and CDR2 from the germline V gene are SGHNT and YYREEE (reference sequence). CDR3 DNA: TGTGCCAGCAGCTTAGCCGGAGCGGGGGCGGTCGGGACCGGGGAGCTGTTTTTT. It encodes CASSLAGAGAVGTGELFF.

This clone was observed a single time. The rearrangement links TRBV5-4 to TRBJ2-1; TRBD2 might be the D (6 bases). The CDR3 loop spans 14 amino acids. Germline V gene lookup returns CDR1 SGHNT and CDR2 YYREEE (reference sequence). The V end lost 4 bases, the J end lost 9 bases, and 17 bases lay between the germline ends. The CDR3, as DNA: TGTGCCAGCAGCGGGATGCATGGGGGGAGTGAGCAGTTCTTC. It is translated as CASSGMHGGSEQFF.

The chain uses TRBV7-8 and TRBJ2-4; 11 nucleotides match TRBD2. CDR1 and CDR2 from the germline V gene are SGHVS and FQNEAQ. V was pared by 4 bases and J by 6 bases, with 5 bases of the junction left unmatched. CDR3 length: 15 residues. Here the CDR3 DNA reads TGTGCCAGCAGCTCCCTAGCGGGGGGTGGAAACATTCAGTACTTC. Its protein product is CASSSLAGGGNIQYF.

The CDR3 is CASSTHRDRAGNTIYF. CDR3 nucleotides: TGTGCCAGCAGTACCCACAGGGATCGGGCCGGAAACACCATATATTTT. The rearrangement uses TRBV6-6 and TRBJ1-3, with D possibly being TRBD1 (6 bases). V lost 5 bases to trimming and J lost 4 bases, with 18 bases between them. From germline, CDR1 is MNHNY and CDR2 SVGAGI (reference sequence). CDR3 length: 16 amino acids.

Notes on this clone: The same CDR3 can be traced to other DNA sequences in this sample. The chain links TRBV2 to TRBJ1-2; a weak D match, TRBD1 (5 bases). Germline CDR1 and CDR2: SNHLY and FYNNEI. Trimming cost V 1 base and J 5 bases, with 14 bases left between them. The CDR3 contains 15 residues. The CDR3 DNA reads TGTGCCAGCAGTGAAGGAAGGGGAGGAGGGTATGGCTACACCTTC. It is translated as CASSEGRGGGYGYTF.

The V gene is TRBV5-8, the J gene TRBJ2-2; D uncertain. The CDR3 is made up of 14 amino acids. Trimming stripped 0 bases from V and 3 bases from J, with 6 bases between. The germline V gene encodes CDR1 SGHTS and CDR2 YDEGEE. CDR3 bases: TGTGCCAGCAGCTTGGGTCAGTACACCGGGGAGCTGTTTTTT. It specifies CASSLGQYTGELFF.

This clone has just a few counts. The rearrangement links TRBV6-1 to TRBJ1-5; 8 bases agree with TRBD1. The CDR3 sequence is 13 residues long. Germline V gene sequence: CDR1 MNHNS, CDR2 SASEGT. V dropped 2 bases and J dropped 9; count of bases not matched to a gene: 3. CDR3 region: CASSEHRGGPQHF. The CDR3, as DNA: TGTGCCAGCAGTGAACACAGGGGGGGGCCCCAGCATTTT.

This sequence joins TRBV4-2 and TRBJ1-1; D is possibly TRBD1 (6 bases). Trimming removed 1 base from V and 6 bases from J, with 12 bases in between. The CDR3 spans 14 residues. Germline CDR1 reads LGHNA; CDR2 reads YNFKEQ. The CDR3 protein is CASSQGRGRPEAFF. The CDR3 DNA follows: TGTGCCAGCAGCCAAGGCAGGGGACGCCCTGAAGCTTTCTTT.

This clone occurred once. V gene TRBV30 combines with J gene TRBJ2-1; possible D gene TRBD2, 6 bases. CDR1 and CDR2 from the germline V gene are GTSNPN and SVGIG (reference sequence). V lost 8 bases to trimming and J lost 10 bases, with 12 bases between them. CDR3 length equals 10 residues. The CDR3 loop is CARGEEEQFF. The DNA for the CDR3 is TGTGCCCGTGGGGAGGAGGAGCAGTTCTTC. Full variable domain (outside the CDR3, taken from reference TRBV30 and TRBJ2-1): SQTIHQWPATLVQPVGSPLSLECTVEGTSNPNLYWYRQAAGRGLQLLFYSVGIGQISSEVPQNLSASRPQDRQFILSSKKLLLSDSGFYLCARGEEEQFFGPGTRLTVL.

The chain employs TRBV7-8 and TRBJ2-3, with a possible D match to TRBD2 (7 bases). V lost 4 bases and J 6 bases, leaving 14 bases between the germline ends. The germline V gene has CDR1 SGHVS and CDR2 FQNEAQ. The CDR3 extends over 14 amino acids. The CDR3 here is CASSSLGGLDTQYF. The CDR3 nucleotides read TGTGCCAGCAGCTCCCTCGGGGGGCTGGATACGCAGTATTTT.